This T cell receptor beta chain was sequenced for a study of blood T cell repertoires in COVID-19 (dated by TCRdb to the early 2020s). General notes on the study: Samples from collaborators originated in the United States, Italy and Spain and spanned both the acute and convalescent phases of COVID-19. Samples came from the ongoing ImmuneRACE study (first 160 participants) plus 1,254 subjects from 6 global collaborators. The material from the prospective study consisted of cDNA or gDNA derived from T cells, B-cell-depleted T cells, or PBMCs. Deeply sampled blood TCRbeta repertoires from subjects exposed to, actively infected with, or recovered from COVID-19 were included in the dataset. Sample metadata almost always included a de-identified subject ID, COVID-19 status, age in years and sex. Where available, HLA class I and class II types were obtained from metadata supplied by the sample provider rather than from assay-based typing. The repertoires were released in a freely available public database intended as a resource for research on the immune response to SARS-CoV-2. Study-level results and caveats: Clinical and demographic metadata were provided uncurated, with the amount varying by source and participant.

V and J are truncated by 4 bases and 5 bases respectively, leaving an intervening sequence of 13 bases. The germline V gene yields MGHRA for CDR1 and YSYEKL for CDR2. Taken from cysteine to phenylalanine, the CDR3 has 14 residues. Only CDR3 DNA is held: 42 bases, read in frame from base 1. With respect to this clone: The specificity of this receptor is unknown. No qualities accompany the bases; no much larger clone lies one base away.

At one collaborating source in Seattle, patients were enrolled during active infection and were followed longitudinally through the course of disease. The collaborating institutions used their own protocols to collect whole blood in K2EDTA tubes. For TCRbeta analysis, collaborators shipped samples as frozen whole blood, isolated PBMCs, or DNA extracted from either of those sample types. TCRbeta CDR3 regions were amplified from genomic DNA using the immunoSEQ Assay, a bias-controlled multiplex PCR. For the original study's pipeline: Nucleated cell counts per sample were estimated from amplification of reference gene primers within the assay. To quantify the absolute abundance of each unique TCRbeta CDR3 rearrangement, sequence reads were collapsed and filtered. For each sample, productive Simpson clonality was calculated as the square root of Simpson's diversity index across productive rearrangements. TCRdb provides this immuneACCESS table in a form limited to in-frame rearrangements. Some clones are lacking; in checked studies, under half of them reflect an unresolved V gene, and why the rest are absent is not known. V and J calls and clone size follow that table, whereas D and trimming were derived from the DNA. Counted in this sample were about 200,000 clones; 70% to 90% of them appeared once. Roughly 10% of the sample belongs to the ten largest clones.

The sequence joins TRBV4-1 to TRBJ2-3, and possibly TRBD2, on 5 matching bases. What was sequenced was peripheral blood. This sequence originates from a woman between 45 and 65 years old with COVID-19, enrolled during active disease. At the DNA level, the sequence is TGCGCCAGCAGCCGCATGTTCGGGATAGATACGCAGTATTTT. It specifies CASSRMFGIDTQYF.